Sequencing of this T cell receptor beta chain was carried out in a study of cytomegalovirus exposure and HLA in healthy donors. CDR3 length: 14 residues. Germline V gene data show CDR1 as SGHRS and CDR2 as YFSETQ. Germline trimming cut 8 bases from V and 6 bases from J; bases unmatched to any gene: 11. The PCR contained 60 Vbeta and 13 Jbeta primers. Sequencing used immunoSEQ multiplex PCR; TCRdb keeps in-frame clones, though not all of them. The table has 200,000 to 250,000 clones, over 65% seen once. In regard to this clone: The target antigen is unknown.

Study results and caveats: Cytomegalovirus-associated TCR beta chains were listed, numbering 150 to 200. Most of the CMV-associated TCR beta chains (in a later analysis) appeared to be HLA-restricted. Per a prior analysis, the majority of TCR beta V segments were productive roughly 87% or roughly 30% of the time.

The sample consisted of PBMCs. V gene TRBV5-1 combines with J gene TRBJ2-7, with 10 bases lining up with TRBD1. The clonotype comes from a woman younger than 45 in good health and CMV-seronegative. The CDR3 bases are TGCGCCAGTTCCTTCGGGACAGGGGTGAGCGAGCAGTACTTC. It yields the protein CASSFGTGVSEQYF.